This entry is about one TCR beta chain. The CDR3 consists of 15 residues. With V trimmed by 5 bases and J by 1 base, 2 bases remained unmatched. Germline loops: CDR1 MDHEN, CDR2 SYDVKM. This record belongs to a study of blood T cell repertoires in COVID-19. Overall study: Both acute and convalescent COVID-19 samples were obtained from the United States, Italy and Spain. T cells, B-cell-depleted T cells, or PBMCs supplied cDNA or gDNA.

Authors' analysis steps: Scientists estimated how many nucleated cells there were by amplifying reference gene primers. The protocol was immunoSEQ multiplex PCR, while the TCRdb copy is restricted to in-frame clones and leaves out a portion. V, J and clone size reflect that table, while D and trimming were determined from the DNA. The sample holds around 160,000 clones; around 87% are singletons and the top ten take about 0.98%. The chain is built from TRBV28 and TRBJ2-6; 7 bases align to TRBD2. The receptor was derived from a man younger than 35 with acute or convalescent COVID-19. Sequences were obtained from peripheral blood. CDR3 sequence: CASSRGGSGANVLTF. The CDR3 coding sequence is TGTGCCAGCAGTCGCGGGGGATCTGGGGCCAACGTCCTGACTTTC.